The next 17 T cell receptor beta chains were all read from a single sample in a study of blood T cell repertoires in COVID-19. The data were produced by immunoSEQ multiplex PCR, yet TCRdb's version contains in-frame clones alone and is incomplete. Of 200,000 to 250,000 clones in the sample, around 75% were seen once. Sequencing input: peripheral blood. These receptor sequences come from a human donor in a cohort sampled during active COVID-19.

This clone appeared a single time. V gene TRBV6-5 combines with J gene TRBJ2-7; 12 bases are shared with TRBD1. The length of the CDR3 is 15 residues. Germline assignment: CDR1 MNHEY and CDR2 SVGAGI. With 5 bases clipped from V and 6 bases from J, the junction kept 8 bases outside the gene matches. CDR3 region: CASSRPGQGAAEQYF. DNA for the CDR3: TGTGCCAGCAGTCGACCGGGACAGGGGGCAGCCGAGCAGTACTTC.

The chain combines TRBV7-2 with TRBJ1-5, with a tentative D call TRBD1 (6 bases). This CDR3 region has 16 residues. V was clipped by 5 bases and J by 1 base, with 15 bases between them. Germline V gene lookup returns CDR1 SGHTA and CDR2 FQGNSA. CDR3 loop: CASSPLNRESNQPQHF. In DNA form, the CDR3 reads TGTGCCAGCAGCCCCCTTAACAGGGAAAGCAATCAGCCCCAGCATTTT.

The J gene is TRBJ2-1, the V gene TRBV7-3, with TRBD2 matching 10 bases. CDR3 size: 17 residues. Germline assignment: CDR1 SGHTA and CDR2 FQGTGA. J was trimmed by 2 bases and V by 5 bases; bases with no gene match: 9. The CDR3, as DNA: TGTGCCAGCAGCCTCACTCCAGCGGGAGGGGCCTACAATGAGCAGTTCTTC. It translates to CASSLTPAGGAYNEQFF.

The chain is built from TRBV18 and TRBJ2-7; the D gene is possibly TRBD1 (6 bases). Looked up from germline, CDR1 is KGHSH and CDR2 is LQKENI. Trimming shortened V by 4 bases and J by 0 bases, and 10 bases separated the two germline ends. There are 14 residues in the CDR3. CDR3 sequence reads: CASSQQGGSYEQYF. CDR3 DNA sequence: TGTGCCAGCTCACAGCAAGGGGGCTCCTACGAGCAGTACTTC.

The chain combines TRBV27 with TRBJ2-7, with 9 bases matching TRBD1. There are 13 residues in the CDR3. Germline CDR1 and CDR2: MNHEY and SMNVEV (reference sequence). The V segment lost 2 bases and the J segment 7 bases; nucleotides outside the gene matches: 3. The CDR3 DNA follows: TGTGCCAGCAGTTTAGGGACAGGGATTGAGCAGTACTTC. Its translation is CASSLGTGIEQYF.

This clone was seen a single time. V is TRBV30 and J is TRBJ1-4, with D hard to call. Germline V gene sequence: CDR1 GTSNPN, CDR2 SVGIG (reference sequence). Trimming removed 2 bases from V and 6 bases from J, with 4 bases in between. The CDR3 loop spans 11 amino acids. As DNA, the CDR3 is TGTGCCTGGAGTCCAGATGAAAAACTGTTTTTT. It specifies CAWSPDEKLFF.

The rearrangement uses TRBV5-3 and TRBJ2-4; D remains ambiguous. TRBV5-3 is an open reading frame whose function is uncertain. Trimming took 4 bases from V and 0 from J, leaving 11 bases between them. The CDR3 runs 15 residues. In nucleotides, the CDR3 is TGTGCCAGAAGCCCTTTGTCCGTAGCCAAAAACATTCAGTACTTC. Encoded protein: CARSPLSVAKNIQYF.

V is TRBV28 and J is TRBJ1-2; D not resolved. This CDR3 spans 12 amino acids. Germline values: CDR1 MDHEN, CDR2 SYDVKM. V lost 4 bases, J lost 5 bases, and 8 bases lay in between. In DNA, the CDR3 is TGTGCCAGCAGTTATGGGCAGTATGGCTACACCTTC. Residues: CASSYGQYGYTF.

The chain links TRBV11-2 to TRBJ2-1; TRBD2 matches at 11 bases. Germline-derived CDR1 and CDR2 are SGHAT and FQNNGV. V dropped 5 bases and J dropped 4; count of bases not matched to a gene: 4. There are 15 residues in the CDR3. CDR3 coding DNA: TGTGCCAGCAGCGCGACTAGCGGGGTTTACAATGAGCAGTTCTTC. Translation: CASSATSGVYNEQFF.

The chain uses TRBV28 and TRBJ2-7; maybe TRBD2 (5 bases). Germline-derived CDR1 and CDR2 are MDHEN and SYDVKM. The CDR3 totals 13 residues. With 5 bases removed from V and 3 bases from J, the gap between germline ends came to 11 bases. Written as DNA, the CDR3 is TGTGCCAGCAGTCCCGGACTTGTCTACGAGCAGTACTTC. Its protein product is CASSPGLVYEQYF.

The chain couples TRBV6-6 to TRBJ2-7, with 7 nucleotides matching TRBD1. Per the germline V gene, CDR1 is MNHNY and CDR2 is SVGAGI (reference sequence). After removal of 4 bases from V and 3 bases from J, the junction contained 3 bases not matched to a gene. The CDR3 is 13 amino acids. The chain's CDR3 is CASSSGTVYEQYF. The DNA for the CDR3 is TGTGCCAGCAGTTCCGGGACAGTCTACGAGCAGTACTTC.

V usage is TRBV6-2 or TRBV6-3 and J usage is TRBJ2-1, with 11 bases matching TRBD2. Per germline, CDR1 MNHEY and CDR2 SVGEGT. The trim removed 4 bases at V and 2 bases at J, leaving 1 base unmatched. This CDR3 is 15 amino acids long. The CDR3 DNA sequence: TGTGCCAGCAGTTTTAGCGGGAGGGCCTACAATGAGCAGTTCTTC. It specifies CASSFSGRAYNEQFF.

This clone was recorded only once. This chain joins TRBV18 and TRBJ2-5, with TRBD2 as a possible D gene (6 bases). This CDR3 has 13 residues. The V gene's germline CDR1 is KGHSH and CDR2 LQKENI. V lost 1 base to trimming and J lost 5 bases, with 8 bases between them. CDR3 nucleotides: TGTGCCAGCTCACCACAGGGGAGGGAGACCCAGTACTTC. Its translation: CASSPQGRETQYF.

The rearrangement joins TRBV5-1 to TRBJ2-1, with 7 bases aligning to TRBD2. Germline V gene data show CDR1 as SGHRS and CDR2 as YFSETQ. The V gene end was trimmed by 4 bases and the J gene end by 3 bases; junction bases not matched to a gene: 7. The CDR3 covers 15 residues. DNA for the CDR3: TGCGCCAGCAGCGGGGGGAGGGGAAGCTACAATGAGCAGTTCTTC. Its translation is CASSGGRGSYNEQFF.

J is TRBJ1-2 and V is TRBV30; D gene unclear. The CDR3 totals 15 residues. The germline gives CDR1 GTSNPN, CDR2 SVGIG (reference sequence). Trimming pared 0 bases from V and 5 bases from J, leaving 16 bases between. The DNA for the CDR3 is TGTGCCTGGAGTGTACTGGCAGCCTCCGGGTATGGCTACACCTTC. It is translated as CAWSVLAASGYGYTF.

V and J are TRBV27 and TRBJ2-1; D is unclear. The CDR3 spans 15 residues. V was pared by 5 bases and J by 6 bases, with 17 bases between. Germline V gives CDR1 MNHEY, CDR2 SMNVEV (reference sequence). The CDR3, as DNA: TGTGCCAGCAGTCAAGAACTTAGTGTAGTCAATGAGCAGTTCTTC. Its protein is CASSQELSVVNEQFF.

The CDR3 sequence is CASSLQGANTEAFF. The DNA for the CDR3 is TGTGCCAGCAGCTTACAGGGGGCGAACACTGAAGCTTTCTTT. V and J are TRBV7-9 and TRBJ1-1; 8 bases map to TRBD1. V lost 2 bases and J lost 1; bases outside the gene matches: 0. The CDR3 has 14 amino acids. Germline values: CDR1 SEHNR, CDR2 FQNEAQ (reference sequence).